Below are 15 T cell receptor beta chains sequenced from a single sample in a study of T-cell reconstitution after alpha-beta-depleted transplantation in children. Unique molecular identifiers were incorporated into the prepared TCRbeta library. From the PCR reads, TCRdb called clonotypes with MiXCR, one entry per CDR3 protein. The sample includes around 530,000 distinct CDR3 sequences, about 31% of them seen just once. This specimen consisted of PBMCs from the stem cell graft donor, obtained from the stem cell graft. The origin of the receptors is a human donor who donated a stem cell graft to a child with aplastic anemia.

The chain's CDR3 is CASSSKTGGLSFGYTF. In DNA, the CDR3 is TGTGCCAGCAGCTCGAAGACAGGGGGCTTATCTTTTGGCTACACCTTC. The chain carries TRBV11-2 and TRBJ1-2, with TRBD1 identical over 10 bases. Germline V lookup: CDR1 SGHAT, CDR2 FQNNGV. This CDR3 is 16 amino acids long. V was pared by 4 bases and J by 7 bases, with 12 bases of the junction left unmatched.

This clonotype was seen a handful of times. This chain links TRBV12-3 or TRBV12-4 with TRBJ2-7; D is uncertain. V was pared by 1 base and J by 1 base, with 11 bases between. This CDR3 has 15 amino acids. CDR3 nucleotides: TGTGCCAGCAGTTTAGGGCAGGAGCCATCCTACGAGCAGTACTTC. As protein: CASSLGQEPSYEQYF.

The chain uses TRBV30 and TRBJ2-7; 12 nucleotides agree with TRBD2. The CDR3 runs 15 residues. Looked up from germline, CDR1 is GTSNPN and CDR2 is SVGIG (reference sequence). The ends lost 3 bases at V and 2 bases at J; junction bases unmatched: 5. In DNA, the CDR3 is TGTGCCTGGAGGGCGACTAGCGGGAGTACCTACGAGCAGTACGTC. Translating it yields CAWRATSGSTYEQYV.

V usage is TRBV7-9 and J usage is TRBJ1-1; weak D call: TRBD1 (5 bases). The CDR3 totals 16 residues. Trimming shortened V by 1 base and J by 5 bases, and 17 bases separated the two germline ends. CDR1 and CDR2 (germline): SEHNR, FQNEAQ (reference sequence). CDR3 sequence reads: CASSLVGLGGGTEAFF. DNA for the CDR3: TGTGCCAGCAGCTTAGTGGGGTTGGGGGGTGGGACTGAAGCTTTCTTT.

This clonotype was counted between two and nine times. The chain uses TRBV7-2 and TRBJ1-1; D unclear. From germline, CDR1 is SGHTA and CDR2 FQGNSA. Trimming cost V 5 bases and J 5 bases, with 24 bases left between them. There are 17 residues in the CDR3. CDR3 bases: TGTGCCAGCAGCCTGGGGATTTCGGGTTTTGTCTCGACTGAAGCTTTCTTT. This gives the protein CASSLGISGFVSTEAFF.

The chain has TRBV29-1 and TRBJ2-1; D gene ambiguous. The germline gives CDR1 SQVTM, CDR2 ANQGSEA. The length of the CDR3 is 14 residues. Between the trimmed V and J ends, which lost 1 base and 0 bases, there was a span of 7 bases. The CDR3 sequence is CSVEGTYSYNEQFF. CDR3 in DNA: TGCAGCGTTGAAGGGACCTACTCCTACAATGAGCAGTTCTTC.

The chain combines TRBV20-1 with TRBJ2-5, with TRBD1 matching over 8 bases. V shed 5 bases, J shed 5 bases, and the junction held 10 bases outside the gene matches. Germline V CDR1 and CDR2: DFQATT, SNEGSKA (reference sequence). The CDR3 runs to 14 residues. The CDR3 loop reads CSAGETGVGETQYF. The CDR3 DNA is TGCAGTGCTGGGGAGACAGGGGTGGGCGAGACCCAGTACTTC.

This clonotype was picked up one time. The CDR3 bases are TGTGCCAGCTCACCCCGAGCGGGACCTGAGCAGTTCTTC. Encoded protein: CASSPRAGPEQFF. The chain recombines TRBV18 with TRBJ2-1; 7 positions match TRBD2. The CDR3 length is 13 residues. Per the germline V gene, CDR1 is KGHSH and CDR2 is LQKENI. Trimming took 3 bases from V and 9 from J; bases not matched to a gene: 5.

This CDR3 is CSVRGTGGGSNQPQHF. In nucleotides, the CDR3 is TGCAGCGTGAGGGGGACAGGGGGCGGGAGCAATCAGCCCCAGCATTTT. This sequence joins TRBV29-1 and TRBJ1-5; 12 positions match TRBD1. J was trimmed by 1 base and V by 6 bases; bases with no gene match: 7. The CDR3 totals 16 residues. CDR1 is SQVTM, CDR2 ANQGSEA, per germline.

The chain is built from TRBV7-3 and TRBJ2-1; no reliable D call. V gave up 4 bases and J gave up 10 bases, with 11 bases separating them. There are 12 residues in the CDR3. Germline V lookup: CDR1 SGHTA, CDR2 FQGTGA. DNA of the CDR3: TGTGCCAGCAGCTCGCCCGCAGGAGAGCAGTTCTTC. Translating gives CASSSPAGEQFF. The whole variable domain, remainder taken from reference TRBV7-3 and TRBJ2-1, is GAGVSQTPSNKVTEKGKYVELRCDPISGHTALYWYRQSLGQGPEFLIYFQGTGAADDSGLPNDRFFAVRPEGSVSTLKIQRTERGDSAVYLCASSSPAGEQFFGPGTRLTVL.

The rearrangement uses TRBV13 and TRBJ2-1; 13 nucleotides align to TRBD2. After removal of 7 bases from V and 8 bases from J, the junction contained 8 bases not matched to a gene. In germline, CDR1 is PRHDT, CDR2 FYEKMQ (reference sequence). The CDR3 runs to 15 residues. CDR3 coding DNA: TGTGCCAGCATCATCGGACTAGCGGGAGTAGATGAGCAGTTCTTC. This sequence encodes CASIIGLAGVDEQFF.

This clonotype turned up a few times. The chain has TRBV25-1 and TRBJ1-1; weak D call: TRBD1 (5 bases). CDR1 and CDR2 (germline): MGHDK, SYGVNS. V lost 0 bases and J lost 4, with 12 bases in between. The CDR3 loop spans 15 amino acids. The CDR3 region is CASSEYRAGSTEAFF. CDR3 coding DNA: TGTGCCAGCAGTGAATATAGGGCAGGGTCCACTGAAGCTTTCTTT.

Only a few counts were recorded for this clonotype. This chain connects TRBV12-3 or TRBV12-4 to TRBJ1-5; D not certain. V was pared by 5 bases and J by 7 bases, with 9 bases between. CDR3 size: 12 residues. The CDR3 region is CASSAAPQPQHF. In DNA form, the CDR3 reads TGTGCCAGCAGTGCCGCCCCGCAGCCCCAGCATTTT.

V gene TRBV12-3 or TRBV12-4 combines with J gene TRBJ2-1; possible D gene TRBD1, 5 bases. The CDR3 runs to 14 residues. Between the trimmed V and J ends, which lost 3 bases and 4 bases, there was a span of 10 bases. Written as DNA, the CDR3 is TGTGCCAGCAGTTTTTTTACAGGTTACAATGAGCAGTTCTTC. Its protein product is CASSFFTGYNEQFF.

The V gene is TRBV9, the J gene TRBJ2-3; tentatively, D is TRBD2 (6 bases). The germline CDR1 and CDR2 sequences are SGDLS and YYNGEE. V was cut by 0 bases and J by 3 bases, with 11 bases left in between. This CDR3 has 15 amino acids. The CDR3 is CASSVGGAGTDTQYF. CDR3 nucleotide sequence: TGTGCCAGCAGCGTAGGAGGTGCGGGAACAGATACGCAGTATTTT.